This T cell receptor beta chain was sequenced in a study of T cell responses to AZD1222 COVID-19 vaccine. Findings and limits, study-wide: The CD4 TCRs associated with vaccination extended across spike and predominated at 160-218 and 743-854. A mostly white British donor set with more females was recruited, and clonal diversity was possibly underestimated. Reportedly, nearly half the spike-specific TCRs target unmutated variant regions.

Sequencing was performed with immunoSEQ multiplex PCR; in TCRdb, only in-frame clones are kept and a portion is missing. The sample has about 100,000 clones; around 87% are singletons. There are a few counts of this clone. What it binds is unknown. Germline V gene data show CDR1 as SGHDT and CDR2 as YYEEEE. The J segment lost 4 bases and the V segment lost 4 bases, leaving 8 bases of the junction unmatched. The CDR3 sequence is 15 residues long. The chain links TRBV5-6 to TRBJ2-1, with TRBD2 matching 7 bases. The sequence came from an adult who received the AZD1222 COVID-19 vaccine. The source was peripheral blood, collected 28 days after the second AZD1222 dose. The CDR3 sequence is CASSLGGRGYNEQFF. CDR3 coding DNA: TGTGCCAGCAGCCTTGGGGGGAGGGGTTACAATGAGCAGTTCTTC.